Listed here are 14 T cell receptor beta chains from one sample, sequenced in a study of molecular identifiers for immune sequencing clone quantification. MiXCR was run by TCRdb on the PCR reads, yielding one entry per CDR3 protein. The sample includes approximately 54,000 distinct CDR3 sequences, 20% to 25% of them seen just once. The sample consisted of naive CD8+ T cells from blood, with Jurkat cell RNA spiked in. Subset: FACS-sorted CD8+CD4-CCR7+CD45RA+ naive T cells. These receptors originate from a human donor in good health. Some libraries in this study had Jurkat cell RNA spiked in.

A note on this clonotype: A much more abundant neighbour one base away suggests this may be a read error. This CDR3 is missing its conserved last phenylalanine or tryptophan, likely due to a read error. This chain joins TRBV29-1 and TRBJ2-3; 7 bases agree with TRBD2. Germline CDR1 SQVTM, CDR2 ANQGSEA. The ends lost 7 bases at V and 0 bases at J; junction bases unmatched: 10. The CDR3 consists of 15 residues. The CDR3 is CSAVQRGVSTDTQYY. For the CDR3, the DNA is TGCAGCGCTGTACAGCGGGGTGTTAGCACAGATACGCAGTATTAT.

This clonotype was seen many times. V usage is TRBV12-3 or TRBV12-4 and J usage is TRBJ2-4; 7 bases fit TRBD1. The CDR3 spans 17 residues. Germline trimming cut 6 bases from V and 1 base from J; bases unmatched to any gene: 12. CDR3 residues: CASSQTTGMEAKNIQYF. The CDR3 region has the DNA TGTGCCAGCAGCCAAACGACAGGGATGGAGGCCAAAAACATTCAGTACTTC.

This clonotype was seen many times. V is TRBV4-3 and J is TRBJ2-2; 11 bases fit TRBD2. Germline-derived CDR1 and CDR2 are LGHNA and YSLEER. J gave up 3 bases and V 4 bases, and 10 bases lay outside the gene matches. CDR3 length: 18 residues. DNA of the CDR3: TGCGCCAGCAGCCCGACCCCCCTACTAGCGGGAGACACCGGGGAGCTGTTTTTT. The encoded protein is CASSPTPLLAGDTGELFF.

On this clonotype itself: A much more abundant neighbour one base away suggests this may be a read error. The chain carries TRBV7-3 and TRBJ2-1; possible D gene TRBD2, 6 bases. The germline V gene has CDR1 SGHTA and CDR2 FQGTGA. The CDR3 runs to 14 residues. In DNA form, the CDR3 reads TGTGCCAGCGGCTTAATTTCCGGGAGCAATGAGCAGTTCTTC. It yields the protein CASGLISGSNEQFF.

This clonotype was observed at least ten times. The chain recombines TRBV9 with TRBJ2-3; D is perhaps TRBD2 (6 bases). CDR3 size: 15 residues. Trimming shortened V by 3 bases and J by 2 bases, and 13 bases separated the two germline ends. Germline V CDR1 and CDR2: SGDLS, YYNGEE. The CDR3 bases are TGTGCCAGCAGCGACCGGGACTTCCTCACAGATACGCAGTATTTT. Protein: CASSDRDFLTDTQYF.

In the case of this clonotype: One base away lies a much larger clone, so this may be a sequencing read error. The chain has TRBV4-1 and TRBJ2-5; D remains unclear. The CDR3 contains 13 residues. Germline CDR1 MGHRA, CDR2 YSYEKL. Trimming pared 1 base from V and 5 bases from J, leaving 8 bases between. The CDR3, as DNA: TGCGCCAGCAGCCAAGTTATGGACGAGACCCAGTACTTC. Translation gives CASSQVMDETQYF.

This clonotype has just a few counts. This chain joins TRBV6-2 or TRBV6-3 and TRBJ1-5, with D uncertain. This CDR3 region has 14 residues. CDR1 and CDR2 (germline): MNHEY, SVGEGT. V lost 5 bases to trimming and J lost 0 bases, with 8 bases between them. The CDR3 nucleotides read TGTGCCAGCAGTACGATCAATAGCAATCAGCCCCAGCATTTT. Protein sequence: CASSTINSNQPQHF.

About this clonotype: A much larger clone is a single base away; this may be a read error. The J gene is TRBJ2-1, the V gene TRBV5-1; D gene uncertain. Germline V gives CDR1 SGHRS, CDR2 YFSETQ. The length of the CDR3 is 12 residues. CDR3 nucleotide sequence: TGCGCCAGCAGCTTGGCCGAGAATGTGCAGTTCTTC. Protein: CASSLAENVQFF.

This clonotype was counted at least ten times. The gene calls are TRBV7-9 and TRBJ1-4; 10 bases match TRBD1. The CDR3 sequence is 15 residues long. V was pared by 3 bases and J by 6 bases, with 4 bases of the junction left unmatched. In germline, CDR1 is SEHNR, CDR2 FQNEAQ (reference sequence). CDR3 sequence: CASSFSGTGDEKLFF. The CDR3 region has the DNA TGTGCCAGCAGCTTTTCCGGGACAGGGGATGAAAAACTGTTTTTT.

This clonotype was seen many times. V gene TRBV4-3 combines with J gene TRBJ2-3; D unclear. From germline, CDR1 is LGHNA and CDR2 YSLEER. CDR3 size: 14 residues. V lost 1 base and J lost 1, with 6 bases in between. The CDR3 loop reads CASSQGRGTDTQYF. CDR3 DNA sequence: TGCGCCAGCAGCCAAGGTCGCGGCACAGATACGCAGTATTTT.

This clonotype showed up just a few times. The chain carries TRBV6-5 and TRBJ2-7; D gene unclear. Looked up from germline, CDR1 is MNHEY and CDR2 is SVGAGI. The CDR3 sequence is 16 residues long. Trimming shortened V by 7 bases and J by 0 bases, and 19 bases separated the two germline ends. The DNA of the CDR3 is TGTGCCAGCAAACCATTCCGGGCCTCGAGCTCCTACGAGCAGTACTTC. Protein: CASKPFRASSSYEQYF.

The chain carries TRBV7-9 and TRBJ2-4; 7 bases match TRBD1. The J segment lost 4 bases and the V segment lost 5 bases, leaving 8 bases of the junction unmatched. Germline loops: CDR1 SEHNR, CDR2 FQNEAQ (reference sequence). The CDR3 is made up of 15 amino acids. In nucleotides, the CDR3 is TGTGCCAGCAGCAACTACCGGGACAGAAAAAACATTCAGTACTTC. Amino acid sequence: CASSNYRDRKNIQYF.

As regards this clonotype: One base away lies a much larger clone, so this may be a sequencing read error. The gene calls are TRBV27 and TRBJ2-7, with D possibly matching TRBD1 (6 bases). CDR1 and CDR2 from the germline V gene are MNHEY and SMNVEV (reference sequence). The CDR3 has 14 residues. Written as DNA, the CDR3 is TGTGCCAGCAGTTTAACCGCAGGGGCCTACGAGCAGCACTTC. Translation gives CASSLTAGAYEQHF.

This clonotype appeared a single time. A much more abundant neighbour one base away suggests this may be a read error. The CDR3 bases are TGTGCCAGCAGCCCGACTCGGTACAATAAGCAGTTCTTC. This sequence encodes CASSPTRYNKQFF. V usage is TRBV6-5 and J usage is TRBJ2-1; no definite D call. There are 13 residues in the CDR3. Germline loops: CDR1 MNHEY, CDR2 SVGAGI.